Listed here is a single T cell receptor (beta chain). Germline V CDR1 and CDR2: SGHVS, FQNEAQ. V dropped 7 bases and J dropped 1; count of bases not matched to a gene: 9. The CDR3 consists of 17 residues. This entry belongs to a study of blood T cell repertoires in COVID-19. As for the study in general: Donors in the United States, Italy and Spain gave samples during acute or convalescent COVID-19. Sources were T cells, B-cell-depleted T cells, or PBMCs; the material itself was cDNA or gDNA.

Methods used by the authors: How many nucleated cells were present was estimated from reference gene primer amplification. Here immunoSEQ multiplex PCR was the method, and the copy in TCRdb shows in-frame clones only, minus some. V and J calls and clone size follow that table, whereas D and trimming were derived from the DNA. The repertoire holds about 140,000 clones, with about 82% as singletons. J is TRBJ2-2 and V is TRBV7-8, with 10 positions matching TRBD2. The receptor's source is a man aged 45-65 years with acute or convalescent COVID-19. Input material: peripheral blood. The CDR3 reads CASTATASGRNTGELFF. The CDR3 bases are TGTGCCAGCACCGCCACGGCTAGCGGGAGGAACACCGGGGAGCTGTTTTTT.